What follows are 26 T cell receptor beta chains derived from one specimen sequenced in a study of glioma-infiltrating T cells. TCR alpha and beta CDR3 regions were amplified from RNA using iRepertoire nested multiplex PCR. TCRdb independently ran MiXCR on the multiplex PCR reads; one entry per CDR3 protein. The sample lists 300,000 to 400,000 distinct CDR3 sequences; roughly two fifths were seen once. The sequenced sample consisted of glioma tissue, nonneoplastic brain tissue, or PBMCs (not recorded which). Receptors were obtained from a human donor with low-grade glioma or glioblastoma, undergoing nonglioma brain surgery, or in good health (not recorded which).

In this sample, this clonotype turned up a few times. V usage is TRBV6-5 and J usage is TRBJ2-2; 12 positions match TRBD1. CDR3 length: 19 residues. The germline gives CDR1 MNHEY, CDR2 SVGAGI. V was pared by 2 bases and J by 1 base, with 8 bases of the junction left unmatched. The CDR3 region is CASSYPGTGGFRNTGELFF. As DNA, the CDR3 is TGTGCCAGCAGTTACCCCGGGACAGGGGGCTTTAGGAACACCGGGGAGCTGTTTTTT.

This clonotype occurred many times. CDR3 sequence (DNA): TGTGCCAGCAGTTTCGGGGCAGTTGGCGAGCAGTACTTC. Amino acids: CASSFGAVGEQYF. The chain has TRBV28 and TRBJ2-7, with D perhaps being TRBD1 or TRBD2 (5 bases each). V was clipped by 3 bases and J by 6 bases, with 12 bases between them. CDR1 and CDR2 from the germline V gene are MDHEN and SYDVKM. CDR3 length: 13 residues. Full variable domain (outside the CDR3, taken from reference TRBV28 and TRBJ2-7): DVKVTQSSRYLVKRTGEKVFLECVQDMDHENMFWYRQDPGLGLRLIYFSYDVKMKEKGDIPEGYSVSREKKERFSLILESASTNQTSMYLCASSFGAVGEQYFGPGTRLTVT.

On this clonotype: Relative to the germline gene, one junction end is altered; a read error may explain this. The chain couples TRBV6-1 to TRBJ2-2, with D uncertain. This CDR3 contains 14 residues. CDR1 is MNHNS and CDR2 is SASEGT in the germline V gene. The CDR3 sequence: CAISEKRSPGELFF. DNA of the CDR3: TGTGCCATCAGTGAGAAACGGTCCCCCGGGGAGCTGTTTTTT.

This sequence joins TRBV6-1 and TRBJ1-5; D not resolved. CDR1 and CDR2 (germline): MNHNS, SASEGT. The V and J ends lost 6 bases and 8 bases respectively, with 20 bases between them. The CDR3 has 15 amino acids. The CDR3 nucleotides are TGTGCCAGCAGCCGACCCTCGGGCCCCGGGAAGCCCCAGCATTTT. Its protein is CASSRPSGPGKPQHF.

The genes are TRBV7-2 and TRBJ2-3, with TRBD2 identical over 8 bases. The CDR3 spans 17 residues. Germline V lookup: CDR1 SGHTA, CDR2 FQGNSA. The J segment lost 2 bases and the V segment lost 1 base, leaving 8 bases of the junction unmatched. CDR3 sequence reads: CASSLEWASGFTDTQYF. CDR3 nucleotides: TGTGCCAGCAGCTTAGAATGGGCTAGCGGGTTCACAGATACGCAGTATTTT. The whole variable domain, filled in from reference TRBV7-2 and TRBJ2-3, reads GAGVSQSPSNKVTEKGKDVELRCDPISGHTALYWYRQSLGQGLEFLIYFQGNSAPDKSGLPSDRFSAERTGGSVSTLTIQRTQQEDSAVYLCASSLEWASGFTDTQYFGPGTRLTVL.

The gene calls are TRBV19 and TRBJ2-1, with D uncertain. The CDR3 length is 13 residues. The ends were cut back, 3 bases at V and 6 bases at J, with 9 bases in the middle. Looked up from germline, CDR1 is LNHDA and CDR2 is SQIVND (reference sequence). CDR3 DNA sequence: TGTGCCAGTAGTATGGCTACCTTCAATGAGCAGTTCTTC. Protein sequence: CASSMATFNEQFF. Full variable domain (rest looked up from reference TRBV19 and TRBJ2-1): DGGITQSPKYLFRKEGQNVTLSCEQNLNHDAMYWYRQDPGQGLRLIYYSQIVNDFQKGDIAEGYSVSREKKESFPLTVTSAQKNPTAFYLCASSMATFNEQFFGPGTRLTVL.

This clonotype was counted many times. CDR3 region: CASSPLDQPSEQYF. DNA of the CDR3: TGTGCCAGCAGTCCGCTTGACCAGCCGAGCGAGCAGTACTTC. This rearrangement joins TRBV27 to TRBJ2-7, with D uncertain. Germline lookup yields CDR1 MNHEY and CDR2 SMNVEV (reference sequence). CDR3 length: 14 amino acids. V was pared by 5 bases and J by 6 bases, with 17 bases between.

This clonotype appeared a few times. This chain connects TRBV7-2 to TRBJ2-5; D is possibly TRBD2 (6 bases). The germline V gene has CDR1 SGHTA and CDR2 FQGNSA. This CDR3 is 15 amino acids long. V lost 4 bases to trimming and J lost 5 bases, with 17 bases between them. CDR3 amino acids: CASSYRPAGGETQYF. The CDR3 nucleotides read TGTGCCAGCAGCTACAGACCCGCCGGAGGGGAGACCCAGTACTTC.

The V and J genes are TRBV6-5 and TRBJ1-2; TRBD1 matches 11 bases. J was trimmed by 9 bases and V by 6 bases; bases with no gene match: 15. Looked up from germline, CDR1 is MNHEY and CDR2 is SVGAGI. The CDR3 runs to 16 residues. The CDR3 nucleotides are TGTGCCAGCAGCCTCGGACAGGGGGCAGGGGGAAATTGCTACACCTTC. Residues: CASSLGQGAGGNCYTF.

This chain links TRBV5-1 with TRBJ2-5; 7 bases are shared with TRBD1. CDR1 is SGHRS, CDR2 YFSETQ, per germline. This CDR3 contains 14 residues. The V gene end was trimmed by 0 bases and the J gene end by 3 bases; junction bases not matched to a gene: 2. This CDR3 reads CASSLAGTEETQYF. CDR3 nucleotide sequence: TGCGCCAGCAGCTTGGCCGGGACAGAAGAGACCCAGTACTTC.

There are a few counts of this clonotype. V is TRBV7-2 and J is TRBJ2-5, with 11 bases aligning to TRBD2. CDR3 size: 14 residues. Trimming removed 5 bases from V and 4 bases from J; junction bases left unmatched: 3. Germline V gives CDR1 SGHTA, CDR2 FQGNSA. This chain's CDR3 is CASSIGTSGETQYF. Here the CDR3 DNA reads TGTGCCAGCAGCATCGGGACTAGCGGAGAGACCCAGTACTTC.

About this clonotype itself: One junction end does not reproduce the germline sequence, and a read error may be involved. The chain is built from TRBV19 and TRBJ2-1; the match to TRBD2 covers 11 bases. This CDR3 is 15 amino acids long. From germline, CDR1 is LNHDA and CDR2 SQIVND (reference sequence). For the CDR3, the DNA is TGTGCCAGTAGTACCGGGACTAGCGGATACAATCAGCAGTTCTTC. It translates to CASSTGTSGYNQQFF.

The rearrangement links TRBV20-1 to TRBJ1-5; no firm D call. This CDR3 has 14 amino acids. V was cut by 0 bases and J by 0 bases, with 6 bases left in between. Germline V gene lookup returns CDR1 DFQATT and CDR2 SNEGSKA (reference sequence). CDR3 residues: CSAREGGSNQPQHF. CDR3 DNA: TGCAGTGCTAGAGAGGGCGGTAGCAATCAGCCCCAGCATTTT.

As concerns this clonotype: Being one base from a much bigger clone, this may be a read error. This chain links TRBV20-1 with TRBJ1-2; D is unclear. The CDR3 sequence is 13 residues long. Germline V lookup: CDR1 DFQATT, CDR2 SNEGSKA (reference sequence). V was pared by 6 bases and J by 4 bases, with 15 bases between. The CDR3 protein is CSALGPLVYGYTF. The CDR3, as DNA: TGCAGTGCCCTTGGGCCGCTAGTCTATGGCTACACCTTC.

As concerns this clonotype: The final CDR3 position lacks the conserved phenylalanine or tryptophan, pointing to a likely read error. The DNA is omitted, as the CDR3 cannot be located on it reliably, and the CDR3 follows TCRdb's listing. The V and J genes are TRBV15 and TRBJ2-3; TRBD2, the table's D call, was not compared with the DNA. The CDR3 has 17 amino acids, counting both end residues. The germline V gene has CDR1 LNHNV and CDR2 YYDKDF (reference sequence). The CDR3 loop reads CATSRDVTHNSPLHFGN.

The chain has TRBV20-1 and TRBJ2-3; 10 positions agree with TRBD2. CDR3 length: 15 amino acids. The germline V gene encodes CDR1 DFQATT and CDR2 SNEGSKA (reference sequence). The CDR3 DNA is TGCGGCGCTCTTAGCGGGAGGTTAGGCACAGATACGCAGTATTTT. Translated, it gives CGALSGRLGTDTQYF.

The V call is TRBV7-9, the J call TRBJ2-7, with 10 bases fitting TRBD2. This CDR3 has 17 residues. Losses at the gene ends were 2 bases for V and 1 base for J; bases not matched to a gene: 8. Germline V gives CDR1 SEHNR, CDR2 FQNEAQ (reference sequence). CDR3 DNA sequence: TGTGCCAGCAGCTTAATGGCTACTAGCGGGGAGTCCTACGAGCAGTACTTC. It codes for CASSLMATSGESYEQYF.

This clonotype was picked up one time. The chain uses TRBV14 and TRBJ2-7; perhaps D is TRBD1 or TRBD2 (5 bases each). CDR1 is SGHDN and CDR2 is FVKESK in the germline V gene. V gave up 1 base and J gave up 0 bases, with 13 bases separating them. This CDR3 has 16 amino acids. The chain's CDR3 is CASSQVGATRSYEQYF. Here the CDR3 DNA reads TGTGCCAGCAGCCAAGTCGGGGCTACTCGCTCCTACGAGCAGTACTTC.

This clonotype was seen at least ten times. The chain recombines TRBV6-5 with TRBJ2-5, with D perhaps TRBD1 (6 bases). The CDR3 is made up of 14 amino acids. From germline, CDR1 is MNHEY and CDR2 SVGAGI. The germline V and J ends were trimmed by 0 bases and 2 bases, with 7 bases remaining between them. Here the CDR3 reads CASSYSTGQETQYF. As DNA, the CDR3 is TGTGCCAGCAGTTACTCGACAGGACAAGAGACCCAGTACTTC.

This sequence joins TRBV7-9 and TRBJ1-2; 8 bases are a match to TRBD1. This CDR3 comprises 14 residues. The germline V gene encodes CDR1 SEHNR and CDR2 FQNEAQ (reference sequence). V lost 3 bases and J lost 7; bases outside the gene matches: 7. The CDR3 region is CASSFGSGGFGYTF. The CDR3, as DNA: TGTGCCAGCAGCTTCGGTTCAGGGGGCTTTGGCTACACCTTC.

V gene TRBV2 combines with J gene TRBJ1-2, with 7 positions matching TRBD1. The V segment lost 4 bases and the J segment 6 bases; nucleotides outside the gene matches: 5. The CDR3 loop spans 13 amino acids. Germline values: CDR1 SNHLY, CDR2 FYNNEI. The CDR3 sequence: CASSAGQAHGYTF. As DNA, the CDR3 is TGTGCCAGCAGTGCCGGACAGGCACATGGCTACACCTTC.

To note about this clonotype: This may come from a read error, since a much larger clone is one base off. V and J are TRBV6-2 or TRBV6-3 and TRBJ2-7; 7 bases are shared with TRBD2. The V gene's germline CDR1 is MNHEY and CDR2 SVGEGT. Trimming took 4 bases from V and 4 from J; bases not matched to a gene: 19. The CDR3 totals 18 residues. The CDR3 sequence: CASSLRRREDVDKYEQYF. The DNA of the CDR3 is TGTGCCAGCAGTTTACGGCGCCGGGAGGACGTAGATAAGTACGAGCAGTACTTC.

The sample holds a few counts of this clonotype. The chain employs TRBV19 and TRBJ2-7; TRBD2 matches at 9 bases. V lost 1 base, J lost 3 bases, and 4 bases stayed unmatched. The germline CDR1 and CDR2 sequences are LNHDA and SQIVND (reference sequence). The CDR3 has 15 residues. CDR3 bases: TGTGCCAGTAGTATAGCGACTAGCGGAGTCTACGAGCAGTACTTC. Translating it yields CASSIATSGVYEQYF.

V gene TRBV7-9 combines with J gene TRBJ1-3; D remains unclear. The CDR3 has 15 amino acids. Trimming pared 5 bases from V and 4 bases from J, leaving 15 bases between. The germline V gene has CDR1 SEHNR and CDR2 FQNEAQ (reference sequence). The CDR3 DNA reads as TGTGCCAGCAGCCCCAAAAGGAGGGTAGGAAACACCATATATTTT. Residues: CASSPKRRVGNTIYF.

There are many counts of this clonotype. The gene calls are TRBV28 and TRBJ1-6, with D possibly TRBD1 on 5 matching bases. Trimming shortened V by 7 bases and J by 5 bases, and 12 bases separated the two germline ends. The CDR3 runs to 14 residues. Germline assignment: CDR1 MDHEN and CDR2 SYDVKM. CDR3 loop: CASTPGRDNSPLHF. DNA for the CDR3: TGTGCCAGCACCCCGGGACGGGATAATTCACCCCTCCACTTT.

There are many counts of this clonotype. The CDR3 protein is CASSLSARGQQETQYF. In DNA, the CDR3 is TGTGCCAGCAGTTTATCTGCCAGGGGGCAGCAAGAGACCCAGTACTTC. The gene calls are TRBV27 and TRBJ2-5, with 8 bases aligning to TRBD1. Germline V gene sequence: CDR1 MNHEY, CDR2 SMNVEV (reference sequence). The ends lost 0 bases at V and 2 bases at J; junction bases unmatched: 5. The CDR3 sequence is 16 residues long.